The 12 T cell receptor beta chains in this list originate from one sample, sequenced in a study of cytomegalovirus exposure and HLA in healthy donors. Amplification used 60 Vbeta primers and 13 Jbeta primers. Method: immunoSEQ multiplex PCR; TCRdb's copy keeps in-frame clones and lacks some. The sample holds about 170,000 clones, about 79% seen once. Sequencing used PBMCs. The receptors come from a female donor in good health and CMV-seronegative.

This chain links TRBV4-3 with TRBJ1-1, with D unclear. The CDR3 totals 15 residues. Germline-derived CDR1 and CDR2 are LGHNA and YSLEER. Between the trimmed V and J ends, which lost 0 bases and 4 bases, there was a span of 12 bases. CDR3 sequence (DNA): TGCGCCAGCAGCCAAGATCGGAAACAGCTCACTGAAGCTTTCTTT. This encodes CASSQDRKQLTEAFF.

The CDR3 DNA follows: TGTGCCAGCAGGGGGGGACAGGGGGCAAGGTCACCCCTCCACTTT. This translates into CASRGGQGARSPLHF. The chain combines TRBV2 with TRBJ1-6; the match to TRBD1 covers 12 bases. With 6 bases clipped from V and 10 bases from J, the junction kept 7 bases outside the gene matches. In germline, CDR1 is SNHLY, CDR2 FYNNEI. The CDR3 loop spans 15 amino acids. Variable domain in full (rest from reference TRBV2 and TRBJ1-6): EPEVTQTPSHQVTQMGQEVILRCVPISNHLYFYWYRQILGQKVEFLVSFYNNEISEKSEIFDDQFSVERPDGSNFTLKIRSTKLEDSAMYFCASRGGQGARSPLHFGNGTRLTVT.

This chain links TRBV2 with TRBJ2-1, with 11 bases lining up with TRBD1. Trimming removed 1 base from V and 5 bases from J; junction bases left unmatched: 4. CDR3 length: 16 amino acids. Per germline, CDR1 SNHLY and CDR2 FYNNEI. CDR3 in amino acids: CASSEVGTGGNNEQFF. The DNA of the CDR3 is TGTGCCAGCAGTGAAGTCGGGACAGGGGGGAACAATGAGCAGTTCTTC.

The gene calls are TRBV30 and TRBJ1-2, with 8 positions matching TRBD1. Losses at the gene ends were 5 bases for V and 2 bases for J; bases not matched to a gene: 4. This CDR3 comprises 13 residues. CDR1 GTSNPN and CDR2 SVGIG come from the germline V gene (reference sequence). CDR3 sequence (DNA): TGTGCCTGGGGCAGGGGGCGAAACTATGGCTACACCTTC. This codes for CAWGRGRNYGYTF.

V usage is TRBV5-1 and J usage is TRBJ1-6, with D perhaps matching TRBD1 (6 bases). V was cut by 5 bases and J by 13 bases, with 19 bases left in between. This CDR3 is 14 amino acids long. CDR1 is SGHRS and CDR2 is YFSETQ in the germline V gene. The CDR3 DNA sequence: TGCGCCAGCAGGCCCCTTACAGGGTCCGAGCCCCTCCACTTT. Its protein is CASRPLTGSEPLHF.

The J gene is TRBJ1-2, the V gene TRBV30; 7 bases line up with TRBD1. The CDR3 runs to 14 residues. Germline V gene sequence: CDR1 GTSNPN, CDR2 SVGIG (reference sequence). Unmatched junction bases numbered 11, after V lost 7 bases and J lost 3 bases. The CDR3 loop is CASPPGQEDYGYTF. DNA of the CDR3: TGTGCCTCCCCCCCCGGACAGGAAGACTATGGCTACACCTTC.

V is TRBV5-6 and J is TRBJ1-5; D unresolved. This CDR3 has 15 amino acids. V was cut by 2 bases and J by 2 bases, with 11 bases left in between. Germline V gives CDR1 SGHDT, CDR2 YYEEEE. The CDR3 coding sequence is TGTGCCAGCAGCTTCCGGGGATTGGGCAATCAGCCCCAGCATTTT. Translating gives CASSFRGLGNQPQHF. The whole variable domain, filled in from reference TRBV5-6 and TRBJ1-5, reads DAGVTQSPTHLIKTRGQQVTLRCSPKSGHDTVSWYQQALGQGPQFIFQYYEEEERQRGNFPDRFSGHQFPNYSSELNVNALLLGDSALYLCASSFRGLGNQPQHFGDGTRLSIL.

The chain links TRBV28 to TRBJ2-3, with D hard to call. CDR1 is MDHEN and CDR2 is SYDVKM in the germline V gene. The CDR3 totals 13 residues. Trimming took 8 bases from V and 2 from J, leaving 11 bases between them. The CDR3 here is CASGPQSTDTQYF. CDR3 nucleotide sequence: TGTGCCAGCGGTCCCCAGTCCACAGATACGCAGTATTTT.

V is TRBV5-1 and J is TRBJ2-7; D remains ambiguous. The CDR3 is 13 residues long. Germline values: CDR1 SGHRS, CDR2 YFSETQ. Deletions cut 0 bases from V and 4 bases from J, with 8 bases between. The CDR3 DNA follows: TGCGCCAGCAGCTTGGCCCCCGGGTACGAGCAGTACTTC. As protein: CASSLAPGYEQYF.

This clone was recorded once. The genes are TRBV7-9 and TRBJ2-1, with a possible D match to TRBD2 (6 bases). Germline V gene data show CDR1 as SEHNR and CDR2 as FQNEAQ (reference sequence). Trimming removed 10 bases at V and 8 bases at J, with 9 bases between. This CDR3 spans 10 amino acids. The CDR3: CATGSDEQFF. Here the CDR3 DNA reads TGTGCCACCGGGAGTGATGAGCAGTTCTTC.

The count of this clone is one. This chain connects TRBV5-1 to TRBJ1-1; 7 bases are a match to TRBD1. The germline CDR1 and CDR2 sequences are SGHRS and YFSETQ. This CDR3 is 15 amino acids long. J was trimmed by 4 bases and V by 0 bases; bases with no gene match: 6. CDR3 sequence: CASSLAQTGTTEAFF. CDR3 bases: TGCGCCAGCAGCTTGGCGCAGACAGGGACCACTGAAGCTTTCTTT.

This chain joins TRBV5-3 and TRBJ2-1; 8 positions match TRBD2. TRBV5-3 is known as an ORF, though its function is uncertain. Unmatched junction bases numbered 15, after V lost 1 base and J lost 0 bases. The CDR3 has 20 amino acids. The CDR3 sequence is CARSLISAGDRMGSYNEQFF. The DNA of the CDR3 is TGTGCCAGAAGCTTGATCTCAGCGGGAGATCGTATGGGCTCCTACAATGAGCAGTTCTTC.